A selection of T cell receptor beta chains follows, all from one sample in a study of T cell responses to AZD1222 COVID-19 vaccine. Measured with immunoSEQ multiplex PCR; TCRdb has only the in-frame clones, and not every one. The sample has about 110,000 clones, around nine tenths seen once. Material: peripheral blood, obtained on day 0 of AZD1222 vaccination. Receptors were obtained from an adult in good health. Each CDR3 is given with its conserved first and last residue. Each record gives: CDR3 protein, CDR3 DNA, V gene, clone size, D gene, J gene. The D gene is left open where the match is weak. Part of the rows lack a size; the others show once, few, many or a class for expanded clones.

CDR3 protein: CASSKASHSYEQYF; CDR3 DNA: TGTGCCAGCAGCAAAGCGTCCCACTCCTACGAGCAGTACTTC; V gene: TRBV21-1; clone size: few; D gene: NA; J gene: TRBJ2-7
CDR3 protein: CASSLSGTGGVNEELFF; CDR3 DNA: TGCGCCAGCAGCCTTTCCGGGACAGGGGGGGTTAATGAGGAGCTGTTTTTT; V gene: TRBV4-1; clone size: NA; D gene: TRBD1; J gene: TRBJ2-2
CDR3 protein: CASSQGLAVDTQYF; CDR3 DNA: TGCGCCAGCAGCCAGGGACTAGCGGTAGATACGCAGTATTTT; V gene: TRBV5-1; clone size: NA; D gene: TRBD2; J gene: TRBJ2-3
CDR3 protein: CASSLAAGQGIRGYTF; CDR3 DNA: TGTGCCAGCAGCTTAGCGGCGGGACAGGGGATTCGTGGCTACACCTTC; V gene: TRBV7-9; clone size: NA; D gene: TRBD1; J gene: TRBJ1-2
CDR3 protein: CASREAGDSPLHF; CDR3 DNA: TGTGCCAGCAGGGAGGCAGGGGATTCACCCCTCCACTTT; V gene: TRBV6-5; clone size: NA; D gene: NA; J gene: TRBJ1-6
CDR3 protein: CASSVGLAGATTGELFF; CDR3 DNA: TGTGCCAGCAGCGTAGGACTAGCGGGGGCCACCACCGGGGAGCTGTTTTTT; V gene: TRBV9; clone size: NA; D gene: TRBD2; J gene: TRBJ2-2
CDR3 protein: CASSLGAPGQIYEQYF; CDR3 DNA: TGTGCCAGCAGCTTAGGGGCCCCGGGACAGATCTACGAGCAGTACTTC; V gene: TRBV7-2; clone size: NA; D gene: TRBD1; J gene: TRBJ2-7
CDR3 protein: CASSLVGQGAYEQYF; CDR3 DNA: TGTGCCAGCAGCTTAGTGGGACAGGGGGCCTACGAGCAGTACTTC; V gene: TRBV7-8; clone size: NA; D gene: TRBD1; J gene: TRBJ2-7
CDR3 protein: CASSNRVNTEAFF; CDR3 DNA: TGTGCCAGTAGTAACAGGGTTAACACTGAAGCTTTCTTT; V gene: TRBV19; clone size: few; D gene: NA; J gene: TRBJ1-1
CDR3 protein: CASSASRGTEAFF; CDR3 DNA: TGTGCCAGCAGCGCGTCCAGGGGTACTGAAGCTTTCTTT; V gene: TRBV9; clone size: NA; D gene: NA; J gene: TRBJ1-1
CDR3 protein: CAWSYQGAHGYTF; CDR3 DNA: TGTGCCTGGAGTTATCAGGGGGCGCATGGCTACACCTTC; V gene: TRBV30; clone size: NA; D gene: TRBD1; J gene: TRBJ1-2
CDR3 protein: CASSLKGTGPYSGNTIYF; CDR3 DNA: TGTGCCAGCAGTTTAAAGGGGACAGGGCCGTACTCTGGAAACACCATATATTTT; V gene: TRBV27; clone size: NA; D gene: TRBD1; J gene: TRBJ1-3
CDR3 protein: CASSEGQTRINQPQHF; CDR3 DNA: TGTGCCAGCAGTGAGGGGCAGACTAGGATCAATCAGCCCCAGCATTTT; V gene: TRBV6-1; clone size: NA; D gene: NA; J gene: TRBJ1-5
CDR3 protein: CASSKCRSCGQGFANTGELFF; CDR3 DNA: TGTGCCAGCAGCAAATGCCGTTCTTGTGGACAGGGATTTGCGAACACCGGGGAGCTGTTTTTT; V gene: TRBV21-1; clone size: NA; D gene: NA; J gene: TRBJ2-2
CDR3 protein: CASSLYRDSSYEQYF; CDR3 DNA: TGTGCCAGCAGCTTATATAGGGACAGCTCCTACGAGCAGTACTTC; V gene: TRBV11-2; clone size: NA; D gene: TRBD1; J gene: TRBJ2-7
CDR3 protein: CASRGIRPNQPQHF; CDR3 DNA: TGTGCCAGCCGCGGGATAAGGCCCAATCAGCCCCAGCATTTT; V gene: TRBV18; clone size: once; D gene: NA; J gene: TRBJ1-5
CDR3 protein: CASSRDGADWGYTF; CDR3 DNA: TGTGCCAGCAGCCGGGACGGGGCCGATTGGGGCTACACCTTC; V gene: TRBV5-4; clone size: NA; D gene: NA; J gene: TRBJ1-2
CDR3 protein: CTIMGPADTQYF; CDR3 DNA: TGCACCATAATGGGGCCTGCGGATACGCAGTATTTT; V gene: TRBV29-1; clone size: once; D gene: NA; J gene: TRBJ2-3
CDR3 protein: CASSLGVVTTEQYF; CDR3 DNA: TGTGCCAGCAGCCTAGGAGTGGTAACTACCGAGCAGTACTTC; V gene: TRBV11-2; clone size: NA; D gene: NA; J gene: TRBJ2-7
CDR3 protein: CASSQEARTGSQETQYF; CDR3 DNA: TGTGCCAGCAGCCAAGAGGCAAGGACAGGGTCCCAAGAGACCCAGTACTTC; V gene: TRBV4-2; clone size: NA; D gene: TRBD1; J gene: TRBJ2-5
CDR3 protein: CASSFTGKETQYF; CDR3 DNA: TGTGCCAGCAGTTTCACAGGCAAAGAGACCCAGTACTTC; V gene: TRBV12-3/TRBV12-4; clone size: NA; D gene: NA; J gene: TRBJ2-5
CDR3 protein: CASSFQADTYNEQFF; CDR3 DNA: TGCGCCAGCAGCTTCCAAGCGGATACCTACAATGAGCAGTTCTTC; V gene: TRBV5-1; clone size: NA; D gene: NA; J gene: TRBJ2-1
CDR3 protein: CASSERTWEGPTRRYGYTF; CDR3 DNA: TGTGCCAGCAGTGAAAGGACCTGGGAGGGACCCACGCGCCGCTATGGCTACACCTTC; V gene: TRBV6-1; clone size: once; D gene: NA; J gene: TRBJ1-2
CDR3 protein: CASSLGSGGELFF; CDR3 DNA: TGTGCCAGCAGCTTAGGAAGCGGCGGGGAGCTGTTTTTT; V gene: TRBV7-2; clone size: NA; D gene: NA; J gene: TRBJ2-2
CDR3 protein: CASSQGGRDRGPKPSYEQYF; CDR3 DNA: TGTGCCAGCAGCCAAGGAGGTCGAGACAGGGGTCCCAAGCCGTCCTACGAGCAGTACTTC; V gene: TRBV3-1/TRBV3-2; clone size: NA; D gene: TRBD1; J gene: TRBJ2-7
CDR3 protein: CASSLALPYEQYF; CDR3 DNA: TGTGCCAGCAGCTTAGCGCTTCCCTACGAGCAGTACTTC; V gene: TRBV7-2; clone size: NA; D gene: NA; J gene: TRBJ2-7
CDR3 protein: CASSPRTGGRNYGYTF; CDR3 DNA: TGTGCCAGCAGCCCCAGGACAGGGGGACGTAACTATGGCTACACCTTC; V gene: TRBV7-9; clone size: NA; D gene: TRBD1; J gene: TRBJ1-2
CDR3 protein: CASSNRTSGGNYGYTF; CDR3 DNA: TGTGCCAGTAGTAATCGAACGTCAGGGGGTAACTATGGCTACACCTTC; V gene: TRBV19; clone size: NA; D gene: TRBD1; J gene: TRBJ1-2
CDR3 protein: CASSEQQGLDTEAFF; CDR3 DNA: TGTGCCAGCAGTGAACAACAGGGGTTAGACACTGAAGCTTTCTTT; V gene: TRBV25-1; clone size: NA; D gene: TRBD1; J gene: TRBJ1-1
CDR3 protein: CASSVALGQGQETQYF; CDR3 DNA: TGTGCCAGCAGCGTAGCTTTGGGACAGGGACAAGAGACCCAGTACTTC; V gene: TRBV9; clone size: NA; D gene: TRBD1; J gene: TRBJ2-5
CDR3 protein: CASSVGELYQPQHF; CDR3 DNA: TGTGCCAGCAGCGTAGGAGAGCTCTATCAGCCCCAGCATTTT; V gene: TRBV9; clone size: NA; D gene: NA; J gene: TRBJ1-5
CDR3 protein: CASTARGPEAFF; CDR3 DNA: TGTGCCAGCACCGCTAGGGGGCCTGAAGCTTTCTTT; V gene: TRBV2; clone size: NA; D gene: TRBD1; J gene: TRBJ1-1
CDR3 protein: CASSLWDRGIDEQYF; CDR3 DNA: TGCGCCAGCAGCCTTTGGGACAGGGGCATAGACGAGCAGTACTTC; V gene: TRBV4-1; clone size: NA; D gene: TRBD1; J gene: TRBJ2-7
CDR3 protein: CASSNTGSYGYTF; CDR3 DNA: TGTGCCAGCAGCAATACGGGCAGCTATGGCTACACCTTC; V gene: TRBV7-2; clone size: NA; D gene: NA; J gene: TRBJ1-2
CDR3 protein: CASRLQIYQPQHF; CDR3 DNA: TGTGCCAGCAGGCTACAGATATATCAGCCCCAGCATTTT; V gene: TRBV6-5; clone size: few; D gene: NA; J gene: TRBJ1-5
CDR3 protein: CASSRLTSGRVTDTQYF; CDR3 DNA: TGTGCCAGCAGCCGACTGACTAGCGGGAGGGTGACAGATACGCAGTATTTT; V gene: TRBV11-3; clone size: NA; D gene: TRBD2; J gene: TRBJ2-3
CDR3 protein: CASSLYGRGTEAFF; CDR3 DNA: TGTGCCAGCAGCTTATATGGGCGGGGGACTGAAGCTTTCTTT; V gene: TRBV7-2; clone size: once; D gene: NA; J gene: TRBJ1-1